This T cell receptor (beta chain) was retrieved from a study of cytomegalovirus exposure and HLA in healthy donors. In the study overall: Earlier work reported 100 million or so unique TCR beta sequences from some 170 million T cells. Overall study results and limits: Among TCR beta chains, those listed as cytomegalovirus-associated numbered around 180. In all likelihood, a cluster of highly shared sequence variants was a sequencing artifact.

V lost 0 bases and J lost 5, with 8 bases in between. This CDR3 region has 14 residues. The germline V gene encodes CDR1 MNHNY and CDR2 SVGAGI (reference sequence). It was with 60 Vbeta and 13 Jbeta primers that the PCR ran. Some clones are missing from TCRdb's copy, which holds only in-frame ones; the method was immunoSEQ multiplex PCR. The sample yields about 140,000 clones, around 77% seen once. Concerning this clone itself: Its antigen is undetermined.

This TCR was recovered from a man between 18 and 29 years old in good health and CMV-seronegative. V gene TRBV6-6 combines with J gene TRBJ1-5; D is perhaps TRBD1 (5 bases). The sequencing input was PBMCs. CDR3 DNA sequence: TGTGCCAGCAGTTACTCGGGGGGGGATCAGCCCCAGCATTTT. Its protein is CASSYSGGDQPQHF.